A single sample is the source of the 29 T cell receptor beta chains below, sequenced in a study of T-cell memory formation after mild COVID-19. TCRdb recomputed calls from the 5' RACE reads with MiXCR, one row per CDR3 protein. Of over 350,000 distinct CDR3 sequences listed, approximately 15% were seen once; the top ten hold roughly 21%. The sample consisted of PBMCs or a T cell subset sorted from them (not recorded which). The receptors stem from a man aged 18 to 30 who had mild COVID-19 (a few samples of this study predate the infection). Cell type and time point are not known.

Many counts were recorded for this clonotype. V usage is TRBV11-2 and J usage is TRBJ1-1; D is undetermined. Between the trimmed V and J ends, which lost 0 bases and 4 bases, there was a span of 6 bases. Germline assignment: CDR1 SGHAT and CDR2 FQNNGV. CDR3 length: 13 amino acids. The CDR3 region is CASSLDRATEAFF. DNA for the CDR3: TGTGCCAGCAGCTTAGATAGGGCCACTGAAGCTTTCTTT. The whole variable domain, remainder taken from reference TRBV11-2 and TRBJ1-1, is EAGVAQSPRYKIIEKRQSVAFWCNPISGHATLYWYQQILGQGPKLLIQFQNNGVVDDSQLPKDRFSAERLKGVDSTLKIQPAKLEDSAVYLCASSLDRATEAFFGQGTRLTVV.

The chain couples TRBV27 to TRBJ2-7, with D hard to call. V was trimmed by 5 bases and J by 3 bases, leaving 14 bases between them. Germline V CDR1 and CDR2: MNHEY, SMNVEV (reference sequence). This CDR3 has 14 residues. DNA of the CDR3: TGTGCCAGCAGTATCGCCCCTGCGGTCTACGAGCAGTACTTC. This gives the protein CASSIAPAVYEQYF.

This clonotype was counted at least ten times. The V call is TRBV4-1, the J call TRBJ2-3; D not certain. The CDR3 loop spans 16 amino acids. Per the germline V gene, CDR1 is MGHRA and CDR2 is YSYEKL. V was clipped by 1 base and J by 0 bases, with 11 bases between them. In DNA, the CDR3 is TGCGCCAGCAGCCAAGTCAACCTAGTGAGCACAGATACGCAGTATTTT. Translation gives CASSQVNLVSTDTQYF.

The chain couples TRBV7-2 to TRBJ2-2, with TRBD1 matching over 9 bases. This CDR3 contains 15 residues. Germline CDR1 reads SGHTA; CDR2 reads FQGNSA. V dropped 5 bases and J dropped 4; count of bases not matched to a gene: 5. The CDR3 protein is CASSNGQGRTGELFF. CDR3 DNA: TGTGCCAGCAGCAACGGACAGGGGCGCACCGGGGAGCTGTTTTTT.

This clonotype has a handful of counts. V usage is TRBV10-3 and J usage is TRBJ1-1, with D possibly being TRBD1 (5 bases). Per germline, CDR1 ENHRY and CDR2 SYGVKD. Trimming took 6 bases from V and 7 from J, leaving 9 bases between them. This CDR3 comprises 11 residues. This chain's CDR3 is CAIRKTDEAFF. CDR3 in DNA: TGTGCCATCAGAAAGACAGATGAAGCTTTCTTT.

V gene TRBV9 combines with J gene TRBJ1-1, with D perhaps matching TRBD1 (5 bases). Between the trimmed V and J ends, which lost 0 bases and 7 bases, there was a span of 16 bases. The CDR3 contains 15 residues. CDR1 is SGDLS, CDR2 YYNGEE, per germline. CDR3 sequence: CASSVAGDPGVEAFF. The DNA for the CDR3 is TGTGCCAGCAGCGTAGCCGGGGACCCCGGGGTTGAAGCTTTCTTT.

V gene TRBV11-2 combines with J gene TRBJ1-6; D possibly corresponds to TRBD1 (6 bases). The V end was cut by 3 bases, the J end by 8 bases, with 8 bases between. This CDR3 contains 13 residues. Germline loops: CDR1 SGHAT, CDR2 FQNNGV. CDR3 in amino acids: CASSLQGYSPLHF. CDR3 in DNA: TGTGCCAGCAGCTTGCAGGGGTATTCACCCCTCCACTTT.

The rearrangement uses TRBV20-1 and TRBJ1-4, with TRBD1 as a possible D gene (5 bases). The V end lost 0 bases, the J end lost 6 bases, and 14 bases lay between the germline ends. CDR1 is DFQATT and CDR2 is SNEGSKA in the germline V gene (reference sequence). This CDR3 is built from 15 residues. The CDR3 nucleotides read TGCAGTGCTAGAGATCATCTCGGGGGATATGAAAAACTGTTTTTT. Residues: CSARDHLGGYEKLFF.

The V call is TRBV10-3, the J call TRBJ1-1; no firm D call. CDR1 is ENHRY, CDR2 SYGVKD, per germline. This CDR3 contains 12 residues. V was cut by 8 bases and J by 1 base, with 8 bases left in between. DNA for the CDR3: TGTGCCATCGCCTCCGGGAACACTGAAGCTTTCTTT. Translating it yields CAIASGNTEAFF.

This clonotype was recorded a few times. The chain recombines TRBV7-3 with TRBJ2-3, with D uncertain. The V gene's germline CDR1 is SGHTA and CDR2 FQGTGA. V lost 5 bases, J lost 0 bases, and 6 bases lay in between. The CDR3 has 13 amino acids. This CDR3 is CASSMSSTDTQYF. In DNA form, the CDR3 reads TGTGCCAGCAGCATGTCTAGCACAGATACGCAGTATTTT.

The chain has TRBV11-1 and TRBJ2-7, with TRBD1 matching 7 bases. The germline V gene encodes CDR1 SGHAT and CDR2 FQDESV (reference sequence). This CDR3 contains 12 residues. The junction had 1 base not matched to a gene; V was cut back by 4 bases and J by 4 bases. CDR3 bases: TGTGCCAGCAGCTCGGGACAGTACGAGCAGTACTTC. Protein: CASSSGQYEQYF.

This rearrangement joins TRBV6-2 or TRBV6-3 to TRBJ1-1, with a weak D call TRBD1 (5 bases). This CDR3 contains 13 residues. Trimming cost V 7 bases and J 5 bases, with 14 bases left between them. Per the germline V gene, CDR1 is MNHEY and CDR2 is SVGEGT. CDR3 nucleotide sequence: TGTGCCAGCAAGCTCTTCAGGGAAACTGAAGCTTTCTTT. Residues: CASKLFRETEAFF.

The rearrangement links TRBV14 to TRBJ2-1; 10 bases align to TRBD2. Germline V gene lookup returns CDR1 SGHDN and CDR2 FVKESK. The length of the CDR3 is 17 residues. The J segment lost 8 bases and the V segment lost 0 bases, leaving 10 bases of the junction unmatched. CDR3 DNA sequence: TGTGCCAGCAGCCAAGATCCAGCGGGGGGGCTCGTCCATGAGCAGTTCTTC. It specifies CASSQDPAGGLVHEQFF.

The rearrangement links TRBV7-6 to TRBJ2-3, with a possible D match to TRBD2 (5 bases). The CDR3 consists of 16 residues. V was clipped by 5 bases and J by 6 bases, with 21 bases between them. Germline CDR1 is SGHVS and CDR2 is FNYEAQ. The CDR3, as DNA: TGTGCCAGCAGCCTCGACCCATTCGAGGGCGGGGATACGCAGTATTTT. Its translation is CASSLDPFEGGDTQYF. Looking up the rest from reference TRBV7-6 and TRBJ2-3 gives the full variable domain: GAGVSQSPRYKVTKRGQDVALRCDPISGHVSLYWYRQALGQGPEFLTYFNYEAQQDKSGLPNDRFSAERPEGSISTLTIQRTEQRDSAMYRCASSLDPFEGGDTQYFGPGTRLTVL.

The rearrangement links TRBV5-1 to TRBJ2-5; D uncertain. V was trimmed by 1 base and J by 5 bases, leaving 12 bases between them. Per the germline V gene, CDR1 is SGHRS and CDR2 is YFSETQ. There are 14 residues in the CDR3. The CDR3 loop reads CASSLRGVTETQYF. For the CDR3, the DNA is TGCGCCAGCAGCTTGCGTGGGGTAACCGAGACCCAGTACTTC. Full variable domain (rest looked up from reference TRBV5-1 and TRBJ2-5): KAGVTQTPRYLIKTRGQQVTLSCSPISGHRSVSWYQQTPGQGLQFLFEYFSETQRNKGNFPGRFSGRQFSNSRSEMNVSTLELGDSALYLCASSLRGVTETQYFGPGTRLLVL.

The chain uses TRBV7-8 and TRBJ2-5, with D hard to call. Germline CDR1 reads SGHVS; CDR2 reads FQNEAQ. The CDR3 spans 15 residues. V gave up 2 bases and J gave up 2 bases, with 12 bases separating them. The CDR3 spells CASSLRRSRQETQYF. CDR3 coding DNA: TGTGCCAGCAGCTTAAGAAGGAGCAGACAAGAGACCCAGTACTTC.

Only a few counts were recorded for this clonotype. This rearrangement joins TRBV20-1 to TRBJ1-1; possibly TRBD1 for D (6 bases). The germline V gene encodes CDR1 DFQATT and CDR2 SNEGSKA (reference sequence). Trimming stripped 5 bases from V and 1 base from J, with 11 bases between. The CDR3 length is 13 residues. CDR3 sequence: CSARGTPNTEAFF. In DNA, the CDR3 is TGCAGTGCTCGGGGGACACCGAACACTGAAGCTTTCTTT.

This clonotype has more than one count but fewer than ten. The CDR3, as DNA: TGTGCCAGCAGTATTGCAGGGGATCCCTACGAGCAGTACGTC. Translating gives CASSIAGDPYEQYV. This chain uses TRBV28 with TRBJ2-7; weak D call: TRBD1 (6 bases). In germline, CDR1 is MDHEN, CDR2 SYDVKM. This CDR3 has 14 residues. The germline V and J ends were trimmed by 5 bases and 2 bases, with 13 bases remaining between them.

This clonotype was counted a few times. This chain joins TRBV5-1 and TRBJ2-5; D may be TRBD1 (6 bases). The CDR3 loop spans 15 amino acids. Germline V gives CDR1 SGHRS, CDR2 YFSETQ. The ends were cut back, 0 bases at V and 4 bases at J, with 13 bases in the middle. The CDR3 DNA follows: TGCGCCAGCAGCTTGGTCCACAGGGTCGGAGAGACCCAGTACTTC. Protein sequence: CASSLVHRVGETQYF. The variable domain in full, with the rest retrieved from reference TRBV5-1 and TRBJ2-5, is KAGVTQTPRYLIKTRGQQVTLSCSPISGHRSVSWYQQTPGQGLQFLFEYFSETQRNKGNFPGRFSGRQFSNSRSEMNVSTLELGDSALYLCASSLVHRVGETQYFGPGTRLLVL.

This clonotype was seen more than once but under ten times. The chain recombines TRBV5-1 with TRBJ2-2, with 8 bases aligning to TRBD1. Germline loops: CDR1 SGHRS, CDR2 YFSETQ. The CDR3 sequence is 18 residues long. The junction had 13 bases not matched to a gene; V was cut back by 3 bases and J by 3 bases. CDR3 amino acids: CASSSPPDGTGDTGELFF. For the CDR3, the DNA is TGCGCCAGCAGCTCACCTCCCGACGGGACAGGAGACACCGGGGAGCTGTTTTTT. Looking up the rest from reference TRBV5-1 and TRBJ2-2 gives the full variable domain: KAGVTQTPRYLIKTRGQQVTLSCSPISGHRSVSWYQQTPGQGLQFLFEYFSETQRNKGNFPGRFSGRQFSNSRSEMNVSTLELGDSALYLCASSSPPDGTGDTGELFFGEGSRLTVL.

The chain uses TRBV6-6 and TRBJ1-4; 8 nucleotides match TRBD1. The CDR3 consists of 14 residues. V gave up 6 bases and J gave up 8 bases; unmatched junction bases: 8. The V gene's germline CDR1 is MNHNY and CDR2 SVGAGI (reference sequence). The DNA for the CDR3 is TGTGCCAGCAGACCCCAGGGGGCAGGAGAAAAACTGTTTTTT. Translating it yields CASRPQGAGEKLFF.

This clonotype was seen more than once but under ten times. The V call is TRBV5-6, the J call TRBJ2-3; tentative D call: TRBD2 (6 bases). Trimming removed 2 bases from V and 4 bases from J, with 14 bases in between. The CDR3 totals 15 residues. Germline V CDR1 and CDR2: SGHDT, YYEEEE. The CDR3 nucleotides are TGTGCCAGCAGCTTCCCAAGACTAGTATCAGATACGCAGTATTTT. It yields the protein CASSFPRLVSDTQYF.

This clonotype has just a few counts. The J gene is TRBJ2-1, the V gene TRBV18, with 7 bases fitting TRBD1. The CDR3 contains 15 residues. The V and J ends lost 2 bases and 2 bases, in that order; junction bases with no gene match: 3. The germline V gene has CDR1 KGHSH and CDR2 LQKENI. In DNA, the CDR3 is TGTGCCAGCTCACCAGGGACAGACCCCTACAATGAGCAGTTCTTC. Protein product: CASSPGTDPYNEQFF.

The chain joins TRBV20-1 to TRBJ2-5, with D uncertain. V was pared by 4 bases and J by 2 bases, with 20 bases between. The CDR3 covers 16 residues. Germline CDR1 DFQATT, CDR2 SNEGSKA (reference sequence). The CDR3 region has the DNA TGCAGTGCTATGGCCCCCCACTGGGTCGGTCAAGAGACCCAGTACTTC. Protein product: CSAMAPHWVGQETQYF.

Only a few counts were recorded for this clonotype. This sequence joins TRBV12-3 or TRBV12-4 and TRBJ2-3; 12 positions agree with TRBD2. The CDR3 contains 16 residues. Germline trimming cut 3 bases from V and 2 bases from J; bases unmatched to any gene: 3. CDR3 sequence (DNA): TGTGCCAGCAGTTTCGGACTAGCGGGGAACACAGATACGCAGTATTTT. Its translation is CASSFGLAGNTDTQYF.

This clonotype has ten or more counts. The chain employs TRBV12-3 or TRBV12-4 and TRBJ1-5; D is possibly TRBD1 (5 bases). V was cut by 3 bases and J by 6 bases, with 12 bases left in between. This CDR3 has 14 residues. The CDR3 nucleotides read TGTGCCAGCAGTTTTCGTACTGGGGGTCAGCCCCAGCATTTT. It translates to CASSFRTGGQPQHF.

The chain is built from TRBV5-5 and TRBJ1-1; D call uncertain. The CDR3 sequence is 12 residues long. Trimming removed 4 bases from V and 6 bases from J, with 10 bases in between. CDR1 is SGHKS and CDR2 is YYEKEE in the germline V gene (reference sequence). The CDR3 coding sequence is TGTGCCAGCAGCCGCCTTAAGGCTGAAGCTTTCTTT. This translates into CASSRLKAEAFF.

This clonotype turned up a few times. It may be a read error: a sequence one base away is much more abundant. The V gene is TRBV7-3, the J gene TRBJ2-5; D gene unclear. The CDR3 has 13 residues. The V and J ends lost 4 bases and 6 bases respectively, with 12 bases between them. Per the germline V gene, CDR1 is SGHTA and CDR2 is FQGTGA. CDR3 sequence (DNA): TGTGCCAGCAGCTCCTATCGAGGAAAGACCCAGTACTTC. Translating it yields CASSSYRGKTQYF.

A few counts support this clonotype. The rearrangement links TRBV29-1 to TRBJ2-6; D might be TRBD2 (6 bases). This CDR3 has 13 residues. The germline CDR1 and CDR2 sequences are SQVTM and ANQGSEA. The germline V and J ends were trimmed by 6 bases and 3 bases, with 9 bases remaining between them. The CDR3 nucleotides are TGCAGCGTCGGGGGAGTTGGGGCCAACGTCCTGACTTTC. Translated: CSVGGVGANVLTF.